A selection of T cell receptor beta chains follows, all from one sample in a study of OX40 agonist ivuxolimab in advanced cancers. Assay: immunoSEQ multiplex PCR; the TCRdb copy retains only in-frame clones and omits some. The sample contains about 77,000 clones, roughly 88% of which appear only once. This material consisted of CD4+ or CD8+ T cells sorted from blood, taken in a trial of the OX40 agonist ivuxolimab. The source of these receptors is an adult with an advanced solid tumor such as melanoma, head and neck, liver or kidney cancer. Each CDR3 is given with its conserved first and last residue. Fields, in order: clone size, D gene, J gene, V gene, CDR3 protein, CDR3 DNA. D genes are given only for firm matches. The listing skips clone size in some rows; elsewhere it reads once, few, many or a size class.

abundance: NA
d_gene: NA
j_gene: TRBJ2-5
v_gene: TRBV5-1
CDR3aa: CASSSLSRGSQETQYF
CDR3nt: TGCGCCAGCAGCTCGCTCTCCCGGGGCAGCCAAGAGACCCAGTACTTC

abundance: NA
d_gene: TRBD1
j_gene: TRBJ1-1
v_gene: TRBV6-5
CDR3aa: CASIGYRGSNTEAFF
CDR3nt: TGTGCCAGCATCGGGTACAGGGGCTCGAACACTGAAGCTTTCTTT

abundance: NA
d_gene: NA
j_gene: TRBJ2-7
v_gene: TRBV6-1
CDR3aa: CASKGFYEQYF
CDR3nt: TGTGCCAGCAAGGGGTTCTACGAGCAGTACTTC

abundance: once
d_gene: NA
j_gene: TRBJ1-1
v_gene: TRBV11-2
CDR3aa: CASSPPPVRGPTEAFF
CDR3nt: TGTGCCAGCAGCCCTCCGCCCGTTCGGGGGCCCACTGAAGCTTTCTTT

abundance: NA
d_gene: NA
j_gene: TRBJ2-1
v_gene: TRBV7-2
CDR3aa: CASSLWASIGHEQFF
CDR3nt: TGTGCCAGCAGCTTATGGGCATCGATTGGGCATGAGCAGTTCTTC

abundance: NA
d_gene: NA
j_gene: TRBJ1-5
v_gene: TRBV6-6
CDR3aa: CASNLRGLTQHF
CDR3nt: TGTGCCAGCAATTTGAGGGGCCTGACCCAGCATTTT

abundance: NA
d_gene: NA
j_gene: TRBJ2-5
v_gene: TRBV6-1
CDR3aa: CASRAGQETQYF
CDR3nt: TGTGCCAGCAGGGCGGGGCAAGAGACCCAGTACTTC

abundance: NA
d_gene: NA
j_gene: TRBJ2-5
v_gene: TRBV5-1
CDR3aa: CASSSNQGGPQETQYF
CDR3nt: TGCGCCAGCAGCTCGAACCAGGGAGGCCCTCAAGAGACCCAGTACTTC

abundance: NA
d_gene: NA
j_gene: TRBJ2-2
v_gene: TRBV11-3
CDR3aa: CASSLNSGFTGELFF
CDR3nt: TGTGCCAGCAGCCTCAACTCAGGGTTCACCGGGGAGCTGTTTTTT

abundance: NA
d_gene: NA
j_gene: TRBJ2-5
v_gene: TRBV4-2
CDR3aa: CASSQEWAIQETQYF
CDR3nt: TGTGCCAGCAGCCAAGAATGGGCTATCCAAGAGACCCAGTACTTC

abundance: NA
d_gene: TRBD2
j_gene: TRBJ2-1
v_gene: TRBV6-1
CDR3aa: CASSERRGGRVNEQFF
CDR3nt: TGTGCCAGCAGTGAACGGCGGGGGGGCCGAGTGAATGAGCAGTTCTTC